These 4 T cell receptor beta chains share one sample of origin, sequenced in a study of naive and memory T cell subsets. Two oligonucleotides, mixed equimolar, formed the beta constant-region primer covering TRBC1 and TRBC2. Ligated cDNA was amplified by four rounds of PCR with nested alpha and beta constant-region primers and SP2. From the UMI-ligation and nested PCR reads, TCRdb called clonotypes with MiXCR, one entry per CDR3 protein. The table shows more than 100,000 distinct CDR3 sequences, with 30% to 45% occurring only once. What was sequenced was central memory CD4+ T cells from blood. These receptors were obtained from a human donor in good health.

This clonotype was picked up a small number of times. The genes are TRBV30 and TRBJ2-4; the D gene is possibly TRBD1 (6 bases). Germline CDR1 GTSNPN, CDR2 SVGIG (reference sequence). The V end was cut by 3 bases, the J end by 0 bases, with 18 bases between. This CDR3 has 17 amino acids. The CDR3 sequence: CAWSPTGTTLAKNIQYF. The DNA of the CDR3 is TGTGCCTGGAGCCCCACCGGGACAACGTTAGCCAAAAACATTCAGTACTTC.

The chain combines TRBV7-9 with TRBJ2-7, with D unclear. This CDR3 is 15 amino acids long. Trimming removed 1 base at V and 3 bases at J, with 13 bases between. CDR1 and CDR2 from the germline V gene are SEHNR and FQNEAQ (reference sequence). The DNA of the CDR3 is TGTGCCAGCAGCTTAGGTACCTCACCAATCTACGAGCAGTACTTC. It yields the protein CASSLGTSPIYEQYF.

This clonotype was picked up a small number of times. The chain combines TRBV19 with TRBJ2-1; D is perhaps TRBD1 (6 bases). CDR1 is LNHDA and CDR2 is SQIVND in the germline V gene (reference sequence). The CDR3 totals 15 residues. Trimming removed 2 bases at V and 9 bases at J, with 17 bases between. CDR3 sequence (DNA): TGTGCCAGTAGTATATGGACAGACTACAAGACTGAGCAGTTCTTC. Translated: CASSIWTDYKTEQFF. Drawing the rest from reference TRBV19 and TRBJ2-1, the complete variable domain is DGGITQSPKYLFRKEGQNVTLSCEQNLNHDAMYWYRQDPGQGLRLIYYSQIVNDFQKGDIAEGYSVSREKKESFPLTVTSAQKNPTAFYLCASSIWTDYKTEQFFGPGTRLTVL.

This clonotype has just a few counts. V and J are TRBV11-2 and TRBJ2-3; D is perhaps TRBD2 (6 bases). The CDR3 loop spans 15 amino acids. The V gene's germline CDR1 is SGHAT and CDR2 FQNNGV. V was trimmed by 6 bases and J by 3 bases, leaving 16 bases between them. CDR3 DNA sequence: TGTGCCAGCAGGTGGGCCGGGACTCAAACAGATACGCAGTATTTT. It encodes CASRWAGTQTDTQYF.